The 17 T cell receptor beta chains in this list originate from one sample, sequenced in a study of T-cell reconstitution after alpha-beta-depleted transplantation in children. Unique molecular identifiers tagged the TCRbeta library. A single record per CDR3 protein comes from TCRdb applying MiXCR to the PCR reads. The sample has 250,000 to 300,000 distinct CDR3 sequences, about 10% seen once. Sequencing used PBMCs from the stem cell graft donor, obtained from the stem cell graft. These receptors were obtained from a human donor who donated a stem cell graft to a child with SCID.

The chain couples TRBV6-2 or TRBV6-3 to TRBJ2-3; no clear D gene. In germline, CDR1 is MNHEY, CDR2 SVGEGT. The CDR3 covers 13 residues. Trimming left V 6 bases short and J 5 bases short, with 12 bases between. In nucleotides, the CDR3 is TGTGCCAGCAGCCGCCACATGGGAGATACGCAGTATTTT. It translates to CASSRHMGDTQYF.

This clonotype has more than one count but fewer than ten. CDR3 coding DNA: TGTGCCACTCACGAGGGGACAGGGGGGGTACCCCAGCATTTT. Amino acids: CATHEGTGGVPQHF. This chain links TRBV10-3 with TRBJ1-5; TRBD1 matches at 11 bases. The CDR3 runs 14 residues. CDR1 is ENHRY and CDR2 is SYGVKD in the germline V gene. The V and J ends lost 10 bases and 10 bases, in that order; junction bases with no gene match: 12.

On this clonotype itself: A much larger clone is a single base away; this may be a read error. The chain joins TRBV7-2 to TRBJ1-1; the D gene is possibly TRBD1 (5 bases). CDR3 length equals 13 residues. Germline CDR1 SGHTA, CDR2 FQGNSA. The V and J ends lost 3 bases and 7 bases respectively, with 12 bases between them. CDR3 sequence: CASSLIGDGEAFF. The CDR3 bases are TGTGCCAGCAGCTTGATAGGGGATGGTGAAGCTTTCTTT.

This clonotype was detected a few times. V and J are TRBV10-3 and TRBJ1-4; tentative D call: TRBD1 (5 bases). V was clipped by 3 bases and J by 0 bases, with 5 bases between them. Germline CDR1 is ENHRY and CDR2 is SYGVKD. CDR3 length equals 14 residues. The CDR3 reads CAISDRATNEKLFF. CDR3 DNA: TGTGCCATCAGTGACAGGGCAACTAATGAAAAACTGTTTTTT.

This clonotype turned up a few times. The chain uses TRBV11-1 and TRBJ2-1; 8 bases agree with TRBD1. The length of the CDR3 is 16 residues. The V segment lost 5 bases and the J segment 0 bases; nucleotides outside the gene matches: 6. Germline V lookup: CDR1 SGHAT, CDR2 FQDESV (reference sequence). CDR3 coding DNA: TGTGCCAGCAGCCCCTGGACAGGGAGCTCCTACAATGAGCAGTTCTTC. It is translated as CASSPWTGSSYNEQFF. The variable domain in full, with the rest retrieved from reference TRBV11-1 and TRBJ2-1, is EAEVAQSPRYKITEKSQAVAFWCDPISGHATLYWYRQILGQGPELLVQFQDESVVDDSQLPKDRFSAERLKGVDSTLKIQPAELGDSAMYLCASSPWTGSSYNEQFFGPGTRLTVL.

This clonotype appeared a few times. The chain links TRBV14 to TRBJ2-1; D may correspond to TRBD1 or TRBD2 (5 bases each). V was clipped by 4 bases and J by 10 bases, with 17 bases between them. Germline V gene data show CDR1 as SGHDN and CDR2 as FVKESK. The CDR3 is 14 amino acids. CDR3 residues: CASSLDQTWGEQFF. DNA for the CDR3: TGTGCCAGCAGCCTGGATCAGACTTGGGGGGAGCAGTTCTTC.

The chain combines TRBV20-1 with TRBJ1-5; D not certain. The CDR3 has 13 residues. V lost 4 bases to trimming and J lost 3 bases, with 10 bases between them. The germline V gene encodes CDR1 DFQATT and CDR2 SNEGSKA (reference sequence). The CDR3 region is CSAKWELNQPQHF. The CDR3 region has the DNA TGCAGTGCTAAATGGGAACTCAATCAGCCCCAGCATTTT.

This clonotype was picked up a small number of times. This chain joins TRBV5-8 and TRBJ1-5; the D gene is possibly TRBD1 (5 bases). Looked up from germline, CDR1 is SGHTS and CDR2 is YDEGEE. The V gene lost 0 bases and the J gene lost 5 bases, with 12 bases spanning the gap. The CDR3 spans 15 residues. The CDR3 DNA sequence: TGTGCCAGCAGCTTGGTAGGGGTCGTGGATCAGCCCCAGCATTTT. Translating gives CASSLVGVVDQPQHF.

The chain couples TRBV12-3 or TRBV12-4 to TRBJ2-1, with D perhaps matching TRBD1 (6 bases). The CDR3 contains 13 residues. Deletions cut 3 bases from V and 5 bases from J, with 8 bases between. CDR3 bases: TGTGCCAGCAGTTTGGACAGTAACAATGAGCAGTTCTTC. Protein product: CASSLDSNNEQFF.

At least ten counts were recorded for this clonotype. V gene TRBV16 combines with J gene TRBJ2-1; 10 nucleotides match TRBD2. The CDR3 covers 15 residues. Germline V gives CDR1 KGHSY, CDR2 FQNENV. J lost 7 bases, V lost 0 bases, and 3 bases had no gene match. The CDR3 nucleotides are TGTGCCAGCAGCCAATCTAGCGGGGGGATGAATGAGCAGTTCTTC. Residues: CASSQSSGGMNEQFF.

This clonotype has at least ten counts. CDR3 residues: CASSRGTGRETQYF. In DNA form, the CDR3 reads TGTGCCAGCAGTAGGGGGACAGGCCGTGAGACCCAGTACTTC. The chain links TRBV12-3 or TRBV12-4 to TRBJ2-5; 8 positions match TRBD1. V lost 5 bases and J lost 5; bases outside the gene matches: 7. This CDR3 has 14 amino acids.

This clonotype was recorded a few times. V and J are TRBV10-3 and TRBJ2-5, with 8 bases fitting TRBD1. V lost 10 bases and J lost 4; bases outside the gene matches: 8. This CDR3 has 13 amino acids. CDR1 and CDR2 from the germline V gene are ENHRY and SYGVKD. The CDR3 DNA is TGTGCCACCGTCGGACAGGGTTCAGAGACCCAGTACTTC. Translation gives CATVGQGSETQYF.

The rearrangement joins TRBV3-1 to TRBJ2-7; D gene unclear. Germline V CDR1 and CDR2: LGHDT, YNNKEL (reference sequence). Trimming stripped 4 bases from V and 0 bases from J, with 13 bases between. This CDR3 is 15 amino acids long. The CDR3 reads CASSPHFTNSYEQYF. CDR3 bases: TGTGCCAGCAGCCCTCATTTCACTAACTCCTACGAGCAGTACTTC.

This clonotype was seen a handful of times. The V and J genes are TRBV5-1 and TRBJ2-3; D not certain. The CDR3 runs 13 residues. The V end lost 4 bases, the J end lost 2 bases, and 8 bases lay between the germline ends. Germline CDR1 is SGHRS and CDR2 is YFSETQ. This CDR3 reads CASSRTHTDTQYF. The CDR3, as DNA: TGCGCCAGCAGCCGGACCCACACAGATACGCAGTATTTT. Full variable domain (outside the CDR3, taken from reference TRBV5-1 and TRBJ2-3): KAGVTQTPRYLIKTRGQQVTLSCSPISGHRSVSWYQQTPGQGLQFLFEYFSETQRNKGNFPGRFSGRQFSNSRSEMNVSTLELGDSALYLCASSRTHTDTQYFGPGTRLTVL.

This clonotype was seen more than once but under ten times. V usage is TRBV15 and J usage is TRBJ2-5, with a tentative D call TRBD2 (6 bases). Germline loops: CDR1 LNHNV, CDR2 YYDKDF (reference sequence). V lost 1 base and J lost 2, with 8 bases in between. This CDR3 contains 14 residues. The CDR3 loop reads CATSRAGAQETQYF. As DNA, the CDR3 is TGTGCCACCAGCAGAGCGGGAGCTCAAGAGACCCAGTACTTC.

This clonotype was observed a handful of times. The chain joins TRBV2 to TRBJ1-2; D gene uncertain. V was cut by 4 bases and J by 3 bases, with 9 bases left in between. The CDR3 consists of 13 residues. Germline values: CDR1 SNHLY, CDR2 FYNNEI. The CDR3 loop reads CASSGVSHYGYTF. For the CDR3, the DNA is TGTGCCAGCAGTGGGGTCAGCCACTATGGCTACACCTTC.

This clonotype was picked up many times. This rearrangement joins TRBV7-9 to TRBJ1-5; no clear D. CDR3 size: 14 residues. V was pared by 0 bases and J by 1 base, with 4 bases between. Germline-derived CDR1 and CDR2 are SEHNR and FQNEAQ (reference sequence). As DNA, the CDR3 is TGTGCCAGCAGCTTAGCTTCCAGCAATCAGCCCCAGCATTTT. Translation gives CASSLASSNQPQHF.